The clone carrying this T cell receptor beta chain was counted a few times. The antigen remains undetermined. Individual cDNA molecules were tagged with unique molecular identifiers, the study reported. TCRdb reprocessed the 5' RACE reads via MiXCR and lists one record per CDR3 protein. The table has roughly 97,000 distinct CDR3 sequences, approximately 10% seen once. This sample was taken from a study of early T cells in non-severe SARS-CoV-2 infection. Study as a whole: Chains were not paired, and sequencing was done on bulk RNA from unsorted whole blood. General study findings and limits: VDJdb-based matching was biased toward anti-spike CD8 responses and missed private and CD4 specificities.

J gave up 6 bases and V 3 bases, and 4 bases lay outside the gene matches. Germline V CDR1 and CDR2: SQVTM, ANQGSEA. The CDR3 extends over 15 amino acids. This specimen consisted of whole blood, obtained at baseline. The chain joins TRBV29-1 to TRBJ2-1, with 14 nucleotides matching TRBD2. The sequence was collected from an adult who was a healthcare worker with PCR-confirmed SARS-CoV-2 infection or an uninfected control (not recorded which). The CDR3 protein is CSVETSGGAVNEQFF. CDR3 in DNA: TGCAGCGTTGAGACTAGCGGGGGGGCCGTCAATGAGCAGTTCTTC.